This TCR beta chain was sequenced in a study of graft-versus-host responses after intestinal transplantation. As for the study in general: Each patient got anti-thymocyte globulin induction, then tacrolimus and steroids for around three years.

Samples of marrow taken after transplant originated at the posterior iliac crest or some other site. TCRdb's table, derived via immunoSEQ multiplex PCR, lists solely in-frame clones and lacks some. The data hold around 71,000 clones, with 92% observed a single time. This clone was counted only a few times. Its target is not known. Between the trimmed V and J ends, which lost 5 bases and 4 bases, there was a span of 6 bases. CDR3 length: 12 amino acids. In germline, CDR1 is LGHNT, CDR2 FRNRAP. Study results and limitations: Allografts from individuals with graft-donor T cell macrochimerism displayed high graft-versus-host to host-versus-graft clonal ratios. Detected in recipient marrow were GvH clones, some of which were first observed in ileum or blood.

Sequenced here: bone marrow, sampled 734 days after intestinal transplantation. This TCR was recovered from a human patient who received an intestinal transplant, so some T cells may come from the graft donor. The rearrangement joins TRBV12-5 to TRBJ1-3, with unresolved D. Here the CDR3 DNA reads TGTGCTAGTGGTATCGGCGGAAACACCATATATTTT. This codes for CASGIGGNTIYF.